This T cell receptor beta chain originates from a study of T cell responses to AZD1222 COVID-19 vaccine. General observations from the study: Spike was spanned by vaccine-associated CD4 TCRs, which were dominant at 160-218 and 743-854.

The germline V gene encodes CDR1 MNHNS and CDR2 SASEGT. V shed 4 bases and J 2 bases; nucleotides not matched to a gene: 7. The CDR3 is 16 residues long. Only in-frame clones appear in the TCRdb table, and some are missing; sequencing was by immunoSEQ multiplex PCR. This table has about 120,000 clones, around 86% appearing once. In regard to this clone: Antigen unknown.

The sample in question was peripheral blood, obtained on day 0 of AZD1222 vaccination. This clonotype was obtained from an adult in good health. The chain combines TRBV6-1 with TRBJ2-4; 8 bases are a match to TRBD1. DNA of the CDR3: TGTGCCAGCAGTGGTCAAAACAGGGGGACCAAAAACATTCAGTACTTC. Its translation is CASSGQNRGTKNIQYF.